A selection of T cell receptor beta chains follows, all from one sample in a study of T cell changes during pregnancy in multiple sclerosis. The assay was immunoSEQ multiplex PCR, and TCRdb's table has in-frame clones only and misses some. Seen here are about 22,000 clones, approximately 92% observed once, and the top ten hold 6.5% to 8%. The sequences come from CD8+ T cells from peripheral blood mononuclear cells, collected in the third trimester of pregnancy. The receptors derive from a female donor with multiple sclerosis, enrolled in a pregnancy study. CDR3s include the opening cysteine and the closing phenylalanine or tryptophan. Each record gives: D gene, V gene, clone size, J gene, CDR3 DNA, CDR3 protein. The D gene is left open where the match is weak. Size values are once, few and many counts, or a class for expanded clones, and some rows have none.

>TRBD1|TRBV7-9|once|TRBJ1-2
TGTGCCAGCAGCTTAGCCGATGCCGGGACAGAAGACTATGGCTACACCTTC
CASSLADAGTEDYGYTF
>TRBD1|TRBV27|.|TRBJ2-7
TGTGCCAGCAGTTCCTCGGGACAGGGCGACGACGAGCAGTACTTC
CASSSSGQGDDEQYF
>TRBD2|TRBV7-3|.|TRBJ2-7
TGTGCCAGCAGCCTCCTAGCGGGAGACGCCTACGAGCAGTACTTC
CASSLLAGDAYEQYF
>.|TRBV6-5|once|TRBJ1-2
TGTGCCAGCATCCCCGGGGAGGGCTATGGCTACACCTTC
CASIPGEGYGYTF
>.|TRBV5-4|.|TRBJ1-1
TGTGCCAGCAGCCAGGGACACCAGAACACTGAAGCTTTCTTT
CASSQGHQNTEAFF
>TRBD1|TRBV2|.|TRBJ1-4
TGTGCCAGTATCTCGGGACAGGGAGCAACTAATGAAAAACTGTTTTTT
CASISGQGATNEKLFF
>.|TRBV11-2|.|TRBJ2-3
TGTGCCAGCAGCTTAGTCTTTGGGGGGGGGCCTAGCACAGATACGCAGTATTTT
CASSLVFGGGPSTDTQYF
>TRBD1|TRBV6-4|.|TRBJ1-2
TGTGCCAGCAGTGAATACCCGGGGGACAGGGGGTCTAACTATGGCTACACCTTC
CASSEYPGDRGSNYGYTF
>.|TRBV6-5|.|TRBJ2-7
TGTGCCAGCAGTTACGGCCAGGGCAACGAGCAGTACTTC
CASSYGQGNEQYF
>TRBD1|TRBV5-4|.|TRBJ1-2
TGTGCCAGCAGCTGGCAGGGGGCTGGCTATGGCTACACCTTC
CASSWQGAGYGYTF
>.|TRBV5-1|.|TRBJ2-5
TGCGCCAGCAGTGAGACGGAGTCGAAAAGGACCCAGTACTTC
CASSETESKRTQYF
>TRBD1|TRBV4-1|.|TRBJ1-4
TGCGCCAGCAGCCAAGCCGACAGGGTAGTGGTAAATGAAAAACTGTTTTTT
CASSQADRVVVNEKLFF
>.|TRBV6-4|.|TRBJ1-5
TGTGCCAGCAGTGATCGGGGGGGGAGCAATCAGCCCCAGCATTTT
CASSDRGGSNQPQHF
>.|TRBV2|.|TRBJ1-4
TGTGCCAGCAGTGCTCGACAGGTTGGCGAAAAACTGTTTTTT
CASSARQVGEKLFF
>TRBD1|TRBV9|once|TRBJ2-2
TGTGCCAGCAGCGCAACAGGACAGGGAGCATCCCGGGAGCTGTTTTTT
CASSATGQGASRELFF
>TRBD1|TRBV29-1|.|TRBJ1-2
TGCAGCGCCGGGACAGGGGACGGCTACACCTTC
CSAGTGDGYTF
>.|TRBV15|.|TRBJ1-5
TGTGCCACCAGCAGGTCCGGGGGGTCGAATCAGCCCCAGCATTTT
CATSRSGGSNQPQHF
>.|TRBV4-1|.|TRBJ1-6
TGCGCCAGCAGCCAAGATTTAGAACTCCACTTT
CASSQDLELHF
>.|TRBV7-2|.|TRBJ1-1
TGTGCCAGCAGCTTAGATTGGTTACAGGGACTGAACACTGAAGCTTTCTTT
CASSLDWLQGLNTEAFF
>TRBD1|TRBV4-2|.|TRBJ2-7
TGTGCCAGCAGCCAAGGACAGGGGACCTACGAGCAGTACTTC
CASSQGQGTYEQYF
>TRBD2|TRBV5-1|few|TRBJ2-5
TGCGCCAGCAGCCCAGCGGGACTAGAAAGGGAGACCCAGTACTTC
CASSPAGLERETQYF
>TRBD1|TRBV27|.|TRBJ2-5
TGTGCCAGCAGTTTATCTCAGGGGGCGAGTATGGTGGAGACCCAGTACTTC
CASSLSQGASMVETQYF
>.|TRBV10-1|.|TRBJ2-2
TGCGCCAGCAGTACTGGGACTCCCGGGGAGCTGTTTTTT
CASSTGTPGELFF
>TRBD2|TRBV13|.|TRBJ2-7
TGTGCCAGCAGTGTGGGGGGGTCCTACGAGCAGTACTTC
CASSVGGSYEQYF
>.|TRBV5-6|.|TRBJ2-7
TGTGCCAGCAGCGGGAGCTCCTACGAGCAGTACTTC
CASSGSSYEQYF
>.|TRBV9|.|TRBJ2-7
TGTGCCAGCAGCGTAGGAGCGGTGGTAGACTACGAGCAGTACTTC
CASSVGAVVDYEQYF
>TRBD2|TRBV4-1|.|TRBJ2-5
TGCGCCAGCAGCCAAGTGACTAGCGGACTGATTTCCCAGTACTTC
CASSQVTSGLISQYF
>.|TRBV27|once|TRBJ2-3
TGTGCCAGCAGTGGACAGACTAGCACAGATACGCAGTATTTT
CASSGQTSTDTQYF
>TRBD1|TRBV5-5|.|TRBJ1-3
TGTGCCAGCAGCTACCATTACAGGGGAACTGGAAACACCATATATTTT
CASSYHYRGTGNTIYF
>TRBD2|TRBV30|.|TRBJ2-1
TGTGCCTGGAGTGTAGGCACTAGCGGTTTCTATGAGCAGTTCTTC
CAWSVGTSGFYEQFF
>TRBD1|TRBV27|.|TRBJ2-3
TGTGCCAGCAATACGGGACAGAGCACAGATACGCAGTATTTT
CASNTGQSTDTQYF
>TRBD2|TRBV6-5|.|TRBJ2-7
TGTGCCAGCAGTCAGACTAGCGGGGAGATCTACGAGCAGTACTTC
CASSQTSGEIYEQYF
>.|TRBV2|.|TRBJ1-1
TGTGCCACCCTCTCTCGTCGCACTGAAGCTTTCTTT
CATLSRRTEAFF
>TRBD1|TRBV9|once|TRBJ1-1
TGTGCCAGCAGCCCCCTAAGGGGACAGGGGGCAGCGGACACTGAAGCTTTCTTT
CASSPLRGQGAADTEAFF
>TRBD2|TRBV28|.|TRBJ2-1
TGTGCCAGCAGTTCTACTAGCGCCTACAATGAGCAGTTCTTC
CASSSTSAYNEQFF
>TRBD1|TRBV6-1|.|TRBJ2-7
TGTGCCAGCACCGCCGGGACAGGGATGTACGAGCAGTACTTC
CASTAGTGMYEQYF
>.|TRBV27|.|TRBJ2-3
TGTGCCAGCAGTTTACCGCCCCAAAGCGGGTACACAGATACGCAGTATTTT
CASSLPPQSGYTDTQYF
>.|TRBV2|.|TRBJ2-1
TGTGCCTGGGCTCCTCACCGGGAAACCAGCTCCTACAATGAGCAGTTCTTC
CAWAPHRETSSYNEQFF
>TRBD2|TRBV6-4|.|TRBJ2-1
TGTGCCAGCAGTGAATCGGCTAGCGGGGACAATGAGCAGTTCTTC
CASSESASGDNEQFF
>TRBD1|TRBV4-1|.|TRBJ2-7
TGCGCCAGCAGCCAAGAGAGACAGGGATCCTACGAGCAGTACTTC
CASSQERQGSYEQYF
>.|TRBV7-8|.|TRBJ1-1
TGTGCCAGCAGGGATAGGGACACATCGGACACTGAAGCTTTCTTT
CASRDRDTSDTEAFF
>TRBD1|TRBV9|.|TRBJ2-1
TGTGCCAGCAGCTCTGATCCGGGACAGGGGGCAGATGAGCAGTTCTTC
CASSSDPGQGADEQFF
>TRBD2|TRBV7-9|.|TRBJ2-1
TGTGCCAGCAGTCCAACCAGCGGGAGGGCCCTCGGGGAGCAGTTCTTC
CASSPTSGRALGEQFF
>.|TRBV7-8|.|TRBJ2-5
TGTGCCAGCAGCTTAGTTAGAGACAGCCGACAAGAGACCCAGTACTTC
CASSLVRDSRQETQYF
>.|TRBV28|.|TRBJ1-5
TGTGCCAGCAGCGGATCCCAGGGATATCAGCCCCAGCATTTT
CASSGSQGYQPQHF
>.|TRBV4-2|.|TRBJ2-2
TGTGCCAGCAGCCAAGCAGAGAACACCGGGGAGCTGTTTTTT
CASSQAENTGELFF
>TRBD2|TRBV7-9|.|TRBJ2-2
TGTGCCAGCAGCTTAGGCCCGGGACTACTGAACACCGGGGAGCTGTTTTTT
CASSLGPGLLNTGELFF
>.|TRBV6-4|.|TRBJ2-4
TGTGCCAGCAGTGACTCGTCTCAGAACATTCAGTACTTC
CASSDSSQNIQYF
>.|TRBV27|.|TRBJ2-7
TGTGCCAGCAGACCTAGCGAGACCTCCTACGAGCAGTACTTC
CASRPSETSYEQYF
>.|TRBV29-1|.|TRBJ2-1
TGCAGCGTAGGCGGGACGGAAAGGGGTGAGCAGTTCTTC
CSVGGTERGEQFF
>TRBD2|TRBV5-4|.|TRBJ2-1
TGTGCCAGCAGCTTGATCAAGGGAGGGGATGAGCAGTTCTTC
CASSLIKGGDEQFF
>.|TRBV7-9|.|TRBJ2-7
TGTGCCAGCGCCGAGACAGGCCGTACCTACGAGCAGTACTTC
CASAETGRTYEQYF
>.|TRBV27|.|TRBJ2-7
TGTGCCAGCAGTTTATCGGGTCCTAGCTTTTACGAGCAGTACTTC
CASSLSGPSFYEQYF